The present entry profiles one TCR beta chain with its context. The table lists this clonotype with many counts. It lacks a known antigen. No clone much larger than this one lies a single base away; base qualities are absent. Based on the germline V gene, the CDR1 and CDR2 sequences are SQVTM and ANQGSEA. From the cysteine up to the phenylalanine, the CDR3 has a length of 15 residues. Only the CDR3 DNA stays, 45 bases, in frame from base 1. Relative to germline, V is missing 3 bases and J is missing 4 bases, with 6 bases of the junction outside any gene match. These data are taken from a study of CD8 T cells in ankylosing spondylitis (TCRdb year 2017). Background on the whole study: The study set out to find disease-linked TCR variants by profiling T cell receptor beta repertoires in ankylosing spondylitis patients and healthy donors. The full study cohort comprised around 25 ankylosing spondylitis patients and some 100 healthy donors. Peripheral blood was sampled, and synovial fluid was additionally collected from ankylosing spondylitis patients. Here is what the overall study found, with its caveats: In peripheral blood, the disease-linked clones were found at relatively low frequencies and had a CD8+ phenotype. Some motif variants had previously been reported in the synovial fluid and blood of reactive arthritis patients, which suggests shared mechanisms of disease initiation. Significant enrichment of the disease-linked clones was reported in matched synovial fluid samples from ankylosing spondylitis patients. A TCR beta motif of eight highly homologous amino acid variants appeared characteristic of blood from ankylosing spondylitis patients.

TCRdb shows the sequencer as Illumina HiSeq 2500. Quantitative 5'-RACE with molecular barcodes was used to prepare TCR beta libraries. Regarding the original processing steps: To identify disease-linked TCR variants, a new computational method was used, one built on a probabilistic model of VDJ rearrangement. TCRdb trimmed public reads at Q25 via fastp, called clones via MiXCR and kept in-frame beta chains. Here each entry gathers all rows of one CDR3 protein and keeps the most common genes and DNA. The V and J calls were determined by TCRdb, not by the authors. This sample is represented by about 460,000 distinct CDR3 sequences; about 5.4% of them were singletons. 3% to 4% of the sample is held by the ten biggest clonotypes.

The V and J segments used are TRBV29-1 and TRBJ1-2; 12 central nucleotides agree with TRBD1. Sequencing used blood, either unsorted or a sorted T cell fraction (not recorded which). This TCR was sampled from a male donor with ankylosing spondylitis. The DNA is as follows: TGCAGCGTTGAGAAAGGGACAGGGGGCGTCTATGGCTACACCTTC. This yields the protein CSVEKGTGGVYGYTF.